The present T cell receptor beta chain was sequenced within a study of CD8+CD57+ T cells in acquired aplastic anemia. Trimming cost V 6 bases and J 5 bases, with 14 bases left between them. This CDR3 is built from 14 residues. Genomic DNA served as template for TCR beta VDJ and CDR3 profiling. TCRdb passed the reads through MiXCR, listing each CDR3 protein once. This sample has about 190,000 distinct CDR3 sequences, with 64% found just once. The chain couples TRBV12-3 or TRBV12-4 to TRBJ1-5; TRBD1 is a possible D gene (5 bases). Sequenced: sorted CD4+, CD8+, or CD8+CD57+ T cells (not recorded which) from PBMCs. This sequence originates from a human donor with severe aplastic anemia or a healthy control (not recorded which). CDR3: CASSLRVADQPQHF. Here the CDR3 DNA reads TGTGCCAGCAGCCTCAGGGTTGCAGATCAGCCCCAGCATTTT.